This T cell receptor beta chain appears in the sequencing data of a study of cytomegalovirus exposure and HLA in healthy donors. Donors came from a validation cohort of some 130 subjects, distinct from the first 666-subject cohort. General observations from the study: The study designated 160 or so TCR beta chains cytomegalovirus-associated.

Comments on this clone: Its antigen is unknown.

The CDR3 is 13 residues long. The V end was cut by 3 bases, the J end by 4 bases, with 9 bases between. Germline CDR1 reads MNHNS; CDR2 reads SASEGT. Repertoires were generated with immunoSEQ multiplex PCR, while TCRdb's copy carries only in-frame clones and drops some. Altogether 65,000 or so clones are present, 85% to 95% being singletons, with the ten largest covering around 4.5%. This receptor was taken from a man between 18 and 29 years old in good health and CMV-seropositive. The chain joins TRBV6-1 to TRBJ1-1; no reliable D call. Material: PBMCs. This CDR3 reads CASSEAVGTEAFF. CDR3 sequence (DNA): TGTGCCAGCAGTGAGGCGGTGGGCACTGAAGCTTTCTTT.